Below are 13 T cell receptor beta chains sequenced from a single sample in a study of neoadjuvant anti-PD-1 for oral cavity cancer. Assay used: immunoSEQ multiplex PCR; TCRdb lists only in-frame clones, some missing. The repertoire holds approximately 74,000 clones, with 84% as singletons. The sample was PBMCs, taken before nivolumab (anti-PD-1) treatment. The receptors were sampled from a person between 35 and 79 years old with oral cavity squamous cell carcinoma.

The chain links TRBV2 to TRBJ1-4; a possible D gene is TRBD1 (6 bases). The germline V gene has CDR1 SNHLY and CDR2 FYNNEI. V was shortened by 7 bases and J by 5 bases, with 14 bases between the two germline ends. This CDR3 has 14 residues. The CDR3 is CASNSGTLNEKLFF. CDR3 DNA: TGTGCCAGCAACTCCGGGACACTGAATGAAAAACTGTTTTTT. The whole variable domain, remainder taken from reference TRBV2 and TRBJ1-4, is EPEVTQTPSHQVTQMGQEVILRCVPISNHLYFYWYRQILGQKVEFLVSFYNNEISEKSEIFDDQFSVERPDGSNFTLKIRSTKLEDSAMYFCASNSGTLNEKLFFGSGTQLSVL.

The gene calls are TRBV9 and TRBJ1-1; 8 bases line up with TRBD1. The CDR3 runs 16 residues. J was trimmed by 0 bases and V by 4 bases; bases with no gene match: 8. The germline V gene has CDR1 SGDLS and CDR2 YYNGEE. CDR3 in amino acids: CASSKRTGTMNTEAFF. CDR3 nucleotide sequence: TGTGCCAGCAGCAAGAGGACAGGGACCATGAACACTGAAGCTTTCTTT.

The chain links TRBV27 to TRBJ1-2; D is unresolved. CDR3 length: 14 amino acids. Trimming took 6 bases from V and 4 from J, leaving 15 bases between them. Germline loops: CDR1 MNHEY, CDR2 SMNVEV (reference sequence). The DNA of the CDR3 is TGTGCCAGCAGGACCCACGGTAATGCCTATGGCTACACCTTC. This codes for CASRTHGNAYGYTF.

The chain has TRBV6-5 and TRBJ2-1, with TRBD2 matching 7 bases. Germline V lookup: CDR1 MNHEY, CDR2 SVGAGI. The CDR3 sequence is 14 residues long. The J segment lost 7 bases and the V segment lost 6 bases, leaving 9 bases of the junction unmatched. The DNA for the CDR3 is TGTGCCAGCAGCCTCGGCGGGAGATTTAATGAGCAGTTCTTC. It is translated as CASSLGGRFNEQFF.

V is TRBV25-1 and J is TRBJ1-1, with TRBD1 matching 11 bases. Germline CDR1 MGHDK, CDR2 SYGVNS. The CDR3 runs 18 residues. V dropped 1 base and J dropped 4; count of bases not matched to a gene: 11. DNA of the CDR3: TGTGCCAGCAGTGAATGGTCGGGGACAGGGGGAGGGGGCACTGAAGCTTTCTTT. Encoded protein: CASSEWSGTGGGGTEAFF.

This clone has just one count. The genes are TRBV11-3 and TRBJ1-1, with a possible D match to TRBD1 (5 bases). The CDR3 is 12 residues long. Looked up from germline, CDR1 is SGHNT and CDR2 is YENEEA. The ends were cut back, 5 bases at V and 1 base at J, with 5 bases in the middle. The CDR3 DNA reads TGTGCCAGCAGCCAGGGGAACACTGAAGCTTTCTTT. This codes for CASSQGNTEAFF.

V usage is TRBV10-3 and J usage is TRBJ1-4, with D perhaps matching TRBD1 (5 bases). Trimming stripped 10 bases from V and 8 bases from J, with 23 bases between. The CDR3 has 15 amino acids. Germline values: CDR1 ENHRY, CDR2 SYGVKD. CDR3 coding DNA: TGTGCCACCCAAGGGTCTATTGGGACGGAGGAAAAACTGTTTTTT. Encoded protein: CATQGSIGTEEKLFF.

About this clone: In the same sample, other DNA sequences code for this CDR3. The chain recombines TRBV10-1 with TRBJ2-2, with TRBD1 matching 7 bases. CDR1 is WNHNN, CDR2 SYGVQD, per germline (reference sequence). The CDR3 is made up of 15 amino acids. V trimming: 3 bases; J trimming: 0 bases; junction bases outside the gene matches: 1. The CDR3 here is CASSDGTANTGELFF. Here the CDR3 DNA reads TGCGCCAGCAGTGACGGGACAGCGAACACCGGGGAGCTGTTTTTT.

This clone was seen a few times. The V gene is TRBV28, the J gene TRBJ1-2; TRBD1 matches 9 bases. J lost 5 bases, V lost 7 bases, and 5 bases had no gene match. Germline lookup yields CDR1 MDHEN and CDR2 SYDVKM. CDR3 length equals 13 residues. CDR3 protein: CASTSTGGYGYTF. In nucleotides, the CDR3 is TGTGCCAGCACCTCGACAGGGGGTTATGGCTACACCTTC.

CDR3 sequence reads: CASSDRDGYNEQFF. The DNA for the CDR3 is TGTGCCAGCAGTGATCGGGACGGCTACAATGAGCAGTTCTTC. The V gene is TRBV6-1, the J gene TRBJ2-1; D might be TRBD1 or TRBD2, each matching 5 bases. CDR1 and CDR2 (germline): MNHNS, SASEGT. Trimming pared 3 bases from V and 3 bases from J, leaving 9 bases between. The CDR3 totals 14 residues.

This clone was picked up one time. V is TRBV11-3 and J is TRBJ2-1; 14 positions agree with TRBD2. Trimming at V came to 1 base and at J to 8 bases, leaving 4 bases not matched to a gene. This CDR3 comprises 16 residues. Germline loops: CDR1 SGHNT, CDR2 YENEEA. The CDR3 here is CASSLGGTSGSHEQFF. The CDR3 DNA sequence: TGTGCCAGCAGCTTAGGGGGGACTAGCGGGAGTCATGAGCAGTTCTTC.

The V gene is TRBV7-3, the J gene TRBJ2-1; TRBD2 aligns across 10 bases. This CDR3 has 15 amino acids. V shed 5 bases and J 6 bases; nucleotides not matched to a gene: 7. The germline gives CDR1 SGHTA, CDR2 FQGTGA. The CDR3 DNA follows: TGTGCCAGCAGCCCCCAGAGGACTAGCGGCAATGAGCAGTTCTTC. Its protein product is CASSPQRTSGNEQFF.

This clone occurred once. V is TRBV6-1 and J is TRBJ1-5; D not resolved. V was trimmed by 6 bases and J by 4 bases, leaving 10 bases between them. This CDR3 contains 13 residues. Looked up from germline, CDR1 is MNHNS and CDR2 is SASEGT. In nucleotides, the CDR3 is TGTGCCAGCAGACAGACTAATAATCAGCCCCAGCATTTT. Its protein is CASRQTNNQPQHF.